One sample yielded the 25 T cell receptor beta chains listed below, sequenced in a study of CD8 T cells in Susac syndrome. Random hexamers primed reverse transcription of roughly 0.45 to 1 ug RNA. MiXCR, applied by TCRdb to the immunoSEQ multiplex PCR reads, yields one record per CDR3 protein. This table holds roughly 190,000 distinct CDR3 sequences, roughly 92% found once. Sequenced input: CD4+ T cells from PBMCs. The receptor set was obtained from a human donor in good health.

The gene calls are TRBV7-9 and TRBJ1-2; D not resolved. Per the germline V gene, CDR1 is SEHNR and CDR2 is FQNEAQ (reference sequence). The CDR3 has 15 residues. The V end was cut by 5 bases, the J end by 2 bases, with 15 bases between. CDR3 DNA: TGTGCCAGCAGCCTAAACGCCGGGCCCAACTATGGCTACACCTTC. Protein sequence: CASSLNAGPNYGYTF.

The CDR3 coding sequence is TGTGCCTGTAATGCGGACTTTAACACTGAAGCTTTCTTT. As protein: CACNADFNTEAFF. The chain combines TRBV30 with TRBJ1-1; D ambiguous. Trimming removed 6 bases at V and 2 bases at J, with 13 bases between. CDR1 and CDR2 (germline): GTSNPN, SVGIG (reference sequence). This CDR3 contains 13 residues.

The table lists this clonotype with a count of one. The V gene is TRBV6-2 or TRBV6-3, the J gene TRBJ1-1; tentative D call: TRBD1 (6 bases). The CDR3 covers 15 residues. V gave up 6 bases and J gave up 0 bases, with 14 bases separating them. Germline-derived CDR1 and CDR2 are MNHEY and SVGEGT. The DNA for the CDR3 is TGTGCCAGCAGAAACGGGGGCACAATGAACACTGAAGCTTTCTTT. Amino acids: CASRNGGTMNTEAFF.

This chain connects TRBV28 to TRBJ2-5; tentative D call: TRBD2 (5 bases). CDR1 MDHEN and CDR2 SYDVKM come from the germline V gene. V lost 8 bases to trimming and J lost 5 bases, with 21 bases between them. There are 15 residues in the CDR3. CDR3 loop: CASGGAGGDMETQYF. The CDR3 DNA follows: TGTGCCAGCGGCGGTGCGGGTGGAGATATGGAGACCCAGTACTTC.

This clonotype was recorded once. This sequence joins TRBV7-9 and TRBJ2-1, with D hard to call. Germline loops: CDR1 SEHNR, CDR2 FQNEAQ (reference sequence). The CDR3 is made up of 14 amino acids. V was clipped by 0 bases and J by 4 bases, with 7 bases between them. CDR3 sequence: CASSLALGYNEQFF. The CDR3 nucleotides are TGTGCCAGCAGCTTAGCGCTAGGGTACAATGAGCAGTTCTTC.

The chain carries TRBV24-1 and TRBJ1-6, with D unresolved. CDR1 KGHDR and CDR2 SFDVKD come from the germline V gene. There are 13 residues in the CDR3. Trimming removed 4 bases at V and 12 bases at J, with 12 bases between. CDR3 region: CATSDGPGRPLHF. The DNA of the CDR3 is TGTGCCACCAGTGACGGCCCAGGAAGACCCCTCCACTTT.

The chain links TRBV14 to TRBJ2-3, with D possibly TRBD2 on 5 matching bases. V shed 2 bases and J shed 6 bases, with 12 bases lying between them. From germline, CDR1 is SGHDN and CDR2 FVKESK. The CDR3 contains 14 residues. As DNA, the CDR3 is TGTGCCAGCAGCCAACGATCTCGAGGGGATACGCAGTATTTT. Translating gives CASSQRSRGDTQYF.

This sequence joins TRBV20-1 and TRBJ2-7, with 7 bases fitting TRBD1. Germline CDR1 and CDR2: DFQATT and SNEGSKA (reference sequence). This CDR3 is built from 15 residues. J gave up 2 bases and V 6 bases, and 13 bases lay outside the gene matches. The chain's CDR3 is CSAPDRTSSPYEQYF. The CDR3 nucleotides read TGCAGTGCCCCGGACAGGACTTCATCCCCCTACGAGCAGTACTTC.

The genes are TRBV3-1 and TRBJ1-2; no clear D. The CDR3 totals 14 residues. The V gene lost 4 bases and the J gene lost 1 base, with 10 bases spanning the gap. Germline V gives CDR1 LGHDT, CDR2 YNNKEL (reference sequence). The CDR3 region is CASSRSAVNYGYTF. CDR3 bases: TGTGCCAGCAGCCGGTCAGCAGTTAACTATGGCTACACCTTC. The full variable domain, rest sourced from reference TRBV3-1 and TRBJ1-2, is DTAVSQTPKYLVTQMGNDKSIKCEQNLGHDTMYWYKQDSKKFLKIMFSYNNKELIINETVPNRFSPKSPDKAHLNLHINSLELGDSAVYFCASSRSAVNYGYTFGSGTRLTVV.

The chain recombines TRBV6-2 or TRBV6-3 with TRBJ2-5; D remains ambiguous. CDR1 is MNHEY and CDR2 is SVGEGT in the germline V gene. Trimming took 0 bases from V and 1 from J, leaving 6 bases between them. The length of the CDR3 is 14 residues. CDR3 amino acids: CASSYSRAQETQYF. CDR3 DNA: TGTGCCAGCAGTTACTCAAGGGCCCAAGAGACCCAGTACTTC.

V usage is TRBV3-1 and J usage is TRBJ1-1, with D possibly TRBD1 on 6 matching bases. This CDR3 is 15 amino acids long. Deletions cut 4 bases from V and 1 base from J, with 13 bases between. Germline V gene lookup returns CDR1 LGHDT and CDR2 YNNKEL (reference sequence). CDR3 nucleotide sequence: TGTGCCAGCAGCCCTGGACAGCTCGGGAACACTGAAGCTTTCTTT. Encoded protein: CASSPGQLGNTEAFF.

The chain couples TRBV19 to TRBJ1-4, with 11 bases aligning to TRBD1. CDR1 is LNHDA and CDR2 is SQIVND in the germline V gene (reference sequence). After removal of 8 bases from V and 0 bases from J, the junction contained 5 bases not matched to a gene. The CDR3 totals 16 residues. DNA for the CDR3: TGTGCCAGTCGGGACAGGGGGGGAGCAACTAATGAAAAACTGTTTTTT. It encodes CASRDRGGATNEKLFF.

The chain carries TRBV4-2 and TRBJ1-2; TRBD1 matches 7 bases. The germline V gene has CDR1 LGHNA and CDR2 YNFKEQ. The V and J ends lost 2 bases and 1 base, in that order; junction bases with no gene match: 4. The CDR3 totals 15 residues. CDR3 region: CASSQQTGLNYGYTF. The CDR3 DNA is TGTGCCAGCAGCCAACAGACAGGGCTTAACTATGGCTACACCTTC.

As for this clonotype: The conserved phenylalanine or tryptophan normally closing the CDR3 is absent here, so this likely arose from a read error. V is TRBV28 and J is TRBJ2-5; D ambiguous. Trimming pared 7 bases from V and 4 bases from J, leaving 22 bases between. There are 16 residues in the CDR3. Germline V CDR1 and CDR2: MDHEN, SYDVKM. The CDR3 protein is CASTPNEGSEAETQYL. Here the CDR3 DNA reads TGTGCCAGCACCCCCAACGAAGGTTCTGAAGCAGAGACCCAGTACTTG.

This chain uses TRBV20-1 with TRBJ2-7; 9 positions agree with TRBD2. The germline gives CDR1 DFQATT, CDR2 SNEGSKA (reference sequence). The CDR3 is 13 amino acids. The CDR3 DNA is TGCAGCTACGCGGGGGGGCACTCCTACGAGCAGTACTTC. This translates into CSYAGGHSYEQYF.

The CDR3 nucleotides are TGTGCCAGCAGCTTAACCGGGACAGTAAACACTGAAGCTTTCTTT. Protein sequence: CASSLTGTVNTEAFF. The chain couples TRBV7-3 to TRBJ1-1; the match to TRBD1 covers 7 bases. CDR1 is SGHTA and CDR2 is FQGTGA in the germline V gene. With 0 bases clipped from V and 2 bases from J, the junction kept 3 bases outside the gene matches. The length of the CDR3 is 15 residues.

The genes are TRBV7-9 and TRBJ2-1; D ambiguous. Germline V gene data show CDR1 as SEHNR and CDR2 as FQNEAQ (reference sequence). The CDR3 has 12 amino acids. Deletions cut 5 bases from V and 11 bases from J, with 13 bases between. The CDR3 nucleotides are TGTGCCAGCAGCACTGACTTCGCAAAGCAGTTCTTC. Translating it yields CASSTDFAKQFF.

This clonotype was detected only once. The chain has TRBV7-2 and TRBJ2-7; a possible D gene is TRBD1 (7 bases). Germline CDR1 SGHTA, CDR2 FQGNSA. V lost 1 base and J lost 4, with 14 bases in between. CDR3 size: 15 residues. As DNA, the CDR3 is TGTGCCAGCAGCTTAGGAGGAGGGGGCAAGTACGAGCAGTACTTC. Translation: CASSLGGGGKYEQYF.

This rearrangement joins TRBV3-1 to TRBJ2-4; D is ambiguous. With 2 bases removed from V and 9 bases from J, the gap between germline ends came to 5 bases. Per the germline V gene, CDR1 is LGHDT and CDR2 is YNNKEL (reference sequence). This CDR3 has 11 amino acids. CDR3 DNA: TGTGCCAGCAGCCAAATTGGCATTCAGTACTTC. This translates into CASSQIGIQYF. The variable domain in full, with the rest retrieved from reference TRBV3-1 and TRBJ2-4, is DTAVSQTPKYLVTQMGNDKSIKCEQNLGHDTMYWYKQDSKKFLKIMFSYNNKELIINETVPNRFSPKSPDKAHLNLHINSLELGDSAVYFCASSQIGIQYFGAGTRLSVL.

CDR3 coding DNA: TGTGCCAGCAGCGGAAAAGGACAGCGATTATACTATGGCTACACCTTC. Encoded protein: CASSGKGQRLYYGYTF. The chain combines TRBV9 with TRBJ1-2; D might be TRBD1 (6 bases). Deletions cut 3 bases from V and 3 bases from J, with 18 bases between. Germline V gene sequence: CDR1 SGDLS, CDR2 YYNGEE. This CDR3 has 16 residues. Full variable domain (missing parts from reference TRBV9 and TRBJ1-2): DSGVTQTPKHLITATGQRVTLRCSPRSGDLSVYWYQQSLDQGLQFLIQYYNGEERAKGNILERFSAQQFPDLHSELNLSSLELGDSALYFCASSGKGQRLYYGYTFGSGTRLTVV.

The V gene is TRBV7-9, the J gene TRBJ2-2; perhaps TRBD2 as D (7 bases). V was clipped by 5 bases and J by 7 bases, with 14 bases between them. There are 14 residues in the CDR3. Germline CDR1 is SEHNR and CDR2 is FQNEAQ (reference sequence). Here the CDR3 reads CASSGRGQDGELFF. CDR3 bases: TGTGCCAGCAGCGGGCGGGGGCAAGACGGGGAGCTGTTTTTT.

This rearrangement joins TRBV28 to TRBJ2-7, with a tentative D call TRBD1 (6 bases). The V end was cut by 8 bases, the J end by 0 bases, with 17 bases between. This CDR3 spans 15 amino acids. The V gene's germline CDR1 is MDHEN and CDR2 SYDVKM. DNA of the CDR3: TGTGCCAGCGGGGGCTCTGGGGCTATCTCCTACGAGCAGTACGTC. Protein sequence: CASGGSGAISYEQYV.

This clonotype was counted only a few times. The rearrangement uses TRBV29-1 and TRBJ1-3; D is uncertain. CDR1 and CDR2 (germline): SQVTM, ANQGSEA. This CDR3 comprises 13 residues. Trimming shortened V by 4 bases and J by 3 bases, and 10 bases separated the two germline ends. The CDR3 region has the DNA TGCAGCGTTGGCCCCGGGAGTGGAAACACCATATATTTT. Its translation is CSVGPGSGNTIYF. Looking up the rest from reference TRBV29-1 and TRBJ1-3 gives the full variable domain: SAVISQKPSRDICQRGTSLTIQCQVDSQVTMMFWYRQQPGQSLTLIATANQGSEATYESGFVIDKFPISRPNLTFSTLTVSNMSPEDSSIYLCSVGPGSGNTIYFGEGSWLTVV.

This chain uses TRBV9 with TRBJ1-1; D call uncertain. This CDR3 contains 15 residues. Germline V gene lookup returns CDR1 SGDLS and CDR2 YYNGEE. V was shortened by 1 base and J by 1 base, with 11 bases between the two germline ends. The CDR3 reads CASSVHPGPNTEAFF. As DNA, the CDR3 is TGTGCCAGCAGCGTACACCCAGGACCGAACACTGAAGCTTTCTTT.

The V call is TRBV7-2, the J call TRBJ1-6; 7 nucleotides line up with TRBD1. The CDR3 runs to 15 residues. CDR1 and CDR2 from the germline V gene are SGHTA and FQGNSA. V lost 1 base, J lost 10 bases, and 7 bases stayed unmatched. The CDR3, as DNA: TGTGCCAGCAGCTTAGGACAGGGTAATAGGTCACCCCTCCACTTT. Encoded protein: CASSLGQGNRSPLHF.